This T cell receptor (beta chain) was retrieved from a study of CD8 T cells in ankylosing spondylitis. Whole-study results and caveats: Within ankylosing spondylitis blood, a TCR beta motif made up of eight highly homologous variants appeared to be characteristic. Reactive arthritis synovial fluid and blood were previously reported to contain some motif variants.

TCRdb reprocessed the 5' RACE reads with MiXCR, giving one entry per CDR3 protein. The data contain about 700,000 distinct CDR3 sequences, roughly 19% of them seen just once; the ten biggest clones take up roughly a fifth. In this sample, this clonotype turned up many times. Its antigen remains unidentified. Per the germline V gene, CDR1 is SGDLS and CDR2 is YYNGEE. The CDR3 has 15 residues. V gave up 4 bases and J gave up 3 bases; unmatched junction bases: 6. What was sequenced was blood, either unsorted or a sorted T cell fraction (not recorded which). The V and J genes are TRBV9 and TRBJ2-7; 11 bases fit TRBD1. This receptor was taken from a male donor with ankylosing spondylitis. CDR3 DNA sequence: TGTGCCAGCAGCCCAACCGGGACAGGGGGCTACGAGCAGTACTTC. Translated, it gives CASSPTGTGGYEQYF.